Listed here are 17 T cell receptor beta chains from one sample, sequenced in a study of OX40 agonist ivuxolimab in advanced cancers. Produced via immunoSEQ multiplex PCR; TCRdb's table is partial and in-frame only. The top ten clones hold around 3.5% of a sample with some 50,000 clones, 88% of them seen once. The sample here was CD4+ or CD8+ T cells sorted from blood, taken in a trial of the OX40 agonist ivuxolimab. These receptors came from an adult with an advanced solid tumor such as melanoma, head and neck, liver or kidney cancer.

This clone has just one count. The rearrangement links TRBV4-1 to TRBJ1-4; D is unclear. CDR1 and CDR2 (germline): MGHRA, YSYEKL. V shed 5 bases and J shed 8 bases, with 12 bases lying between them. This CDR3 region has 13 residues. CDR3 coding DNA: TGCGCCAGCAGCGGACCCCTTTACGAAAAACTGTTTTTT. Protein: CASSGPLYEKLFF.

The CDR3 DNA reads TGTGCCAGCAGCCTACGGACAGGGGGCACCTACGAGCAGTACTTC. It translates to CASSLRTGGTYEQYF. The chain has TRBV9 and TRBJ2-7; 11 bases align to TRBD1. The CDR3 has 15 residues. Germline lookup yields CDR1 SGDLS and CDR2 YYNGEE. V lost 4 bases to trimming and J lost 2 bases; unmatched junction nucleotides: 5.

There are a few counts of this clone. The gene calls are TRBV11-2 and TRBJ1-6; D remains unclear. V lost 3 bases, J lost 7 bases, and 16 bases lay in between. Germline CDR1 is SGHAT and CDR2 is FQNNGV. This CDR3 comprises 16 residues. CDR3 in DNA: TGTGCCAGCAGCTTGGGGTCCTGGACGGGGAATTCACCCCTCCACTTT. Protein product: CASSLGSWTGNSPLHF.

This chain links TRBV18 with TRBJ2-7; D possibly corresponds to TRBD1 (5 bases). The V gene lost 3 bases and the J gene lost 4 bases, with 13 bases spanning the gap. CDR3 length: 14 residues. Germline CDR1 reads KGHSH; CDR2 reads LQKENI. The CDR3, as DNA: TGTGCCAGCTCACCGCGGAAGGGGTCGTACGAGCAGTACTTC. This sequence encodes CASSPRKGSYEQYF.

This clone was observed a handful of times. The chain joins TRBV7-7 to TRBJ2-7, with 8 bases identical to TRBD1. Unmatched junction bases numbered 1, after V lost 5 bases and J lost 1 base. Germline V lookup: CDR1 SSHAT, CDR2 FNYEAQ (reference sequence). The CDR3 spans 13 residues. The CDR3 sequence is CASSRDRSYEQYF. The CDR3 coding sequence is TGTGCCAGCAGCCGGGACAGGTCCTACGAGCAGTACTTC.

J is TRBJ2-5 and V is TRBV7-6; D is tentatively TRBD1 or TRBD2 (5 bases each). Near its end, the DNA agrees better with TRBJ2-7, so the J call may be wrong. The V gene's germline CDR1 is SGHVS and CDR2 FNYEAQ. The CDR3 has 14 residues. The CDR3 DNA follows: TGTGCCAGCAGCGTGGGACCAGAGGTAAACGAGCAGTACTTC. Residues: CASSVGPEVNEQYF.

The chain is built from TRBV5-1 and TRBJ1-1, with no clear D. CDR1 and CDR2 from the germline V gene are SGHRS and YFSETQ. Between the trimmed V and J ends, which lost 0 bases and 4 bases, there was a span of 13 bases. The CDR3 contains 15 residues. CDR3 amino acids: CASSLERMASTEAFF. CDR3 DNA sequence: TGCGCCAGCAGCTTGGAGAGGATGGCTTCCACTGAAGCTTTCTTT.

There are a few counts of this clone. The chain couples TRBV7-2 to TRBJ1-2; D is unresolved. Trimming removed 5 bases at V and 4 bases at J, with 14 bases between. The CDR3 covers 14 residues. Germline CDR1 reads SGHTA; CDR2 reads FQGNSA. DNA of the CDR3: TGTGCCAGCAGCCCACGGGAGAAACTCTATGGCTACACCTTC. Protein sequence: CASSPREKLYGYTF.

The rearrangement joins TRBV19 to TRBJ2-7, with 7 bases that match TRBD1. Germline CDR1 and CDR2: LNHDA and SQIVND (reference sequence). The V gene end was trimmed by 2 bases and the J gene end by 2 bases; junction bases not matched to a gene: 6. This CDR3 has 15 amino acids. The DNA for the CDR3 is TGTGCCAGTAGTATACGCGGTGGGACAGCCTACGAGCAGTACTTC. Translating it yields CASSIRGGTAYEQYF.

The chain is built from TRBV9 and TRBJ2-7, with 9 bases identical to TRBD2. Germline V gene lookup returns CDR1 SGDLS and CDR2 YYNGEE. V was pared by 3 bases and J by 7 bases, with 14 bases of the junction left unmatched. The CDR3 is 16 amino acids. CDR3 sequence reads: CASSDPPGGGAREQYF. The CDR3 DNA sequence: TGTGCCAGCAGCGACCCGCCTGGCGGGGGGGCTCGGGAGCAGTACTTC. The complete variable domain, with remaining parts taken from reference TRBV9 and TRBJ2-7, reads DSGVTQTPKHLITATGQRVTLRCSPRSGDLSVYWYQQSLDQGLQFLIQYYNGEERAKGNILERFSAQQFPDLHSELNLSSLELGDSALYFCASSDPPGGGAREQYFGPGTRLTVT.

V gene TRBV18 combines with J gene TRBJ1-1; no reliable D call. The CDR3 has 13 amino acids. The V end lost 6 bases, the J end lost 1 base, and 9 bases lay between the germline ends. Germline assignment: CDR1 KGHSH and CDR2 LQKENI. The CDR3 spells CASSTLENTEAFF. In DNA, the CDR3 is TGTGCCAGCTCGACGTTGGAGAACACTGAAGCTTTCTTT.

The rearrangement links TRBV30 to TRBJ2-7; TRBD1 matches at 12 bases. CDR1 GTSNPN and CDR2 SVGIG come from the germline V gene (reference sequence). The CDR3 is made up of 16 amino acids. The V and J ends lost 2 bases and 9 bases, in that order; junction bases with no gene match: 14. The CDR3 here is CAWSKGGGTGGTGQYF. CDR3 nucleotides: TGTGCCTGGAGTAAGGGCGGAGGGACAGGGGGCACTGGGCAGTACTTC.

The chain is built from TRBV19 and TRBJ1-5; a weak D match, TRBD1 (5 bases). The CDR3 extends over 13 amino acids. CDR1 and CDR2 (germline): LNHDA, SQIVND (reference sequence). Trimming removed 4 bases from V and 5 bases from J, with 9 bases in between. Written as DNA, the CDR3 is TGTGCCAGTAGTACCGGGACCCATCAGCCCCAGCATTTT. It translates to CASSTGTHQPQHF.

The chain carries TRBV6-1 and TRBJ2-7, with D tentatively TRBD1 (6 bases). The CDR3 spans 13 residues. The germline V gene has CDR1 MNHNS and CDR2 SASEGT. The V end lost 6 bases, the J end lost 3 bases, and 12 bases lay between the germline ends. The CDR3 DNA reads TGTGCCAGCAGACCGGGACAAGACTACGAGCAGTACTTC. Its translation: CASRPGQDYEQYF.

The chain recombines TRBV9 with TRBJ2-1, with a possible D match to TRBD2 (6 bases). From germline, CDR1 is SGDLS and CDR2 YYNGEE. V gave up 7 bases and J gave up 4 bases, with 9 bases separating them. The CDR3 contains 12 residues. CDR3 DNA: TGTGCCAGCTCGGAGGGGTACAATGAGCAGTTCTTC. Translated: CASSEGYNEQFF.

The rearrangement links TRBV27 to TRBJ2-3; D unclear. CDR1 is MNHEY and CDR2 is SMNVEV in the germline V gene (reference sequence). This CDR3 comprises 14 residues. The V end was cut by 8 bases, the J end by 2 bases, with 14 bases between. CDR3 amino acids: CASHSGFITDTQYF. CDR3 coding DNA: TGTGCCAGCCACAGTGGATTCATCACAGATACGCAGTATTTT.

Of note for this clone: Compared with germline, one end of the junction differs, possibly owing to a read error. The rearrangement joins TRBV14 to TRBJ1-2; TRBD1 matches at 9 bases. This CDR3 comprises 15 residues. Germline lookup yields CDR1 SGHDN and CDR2 FVKESK. The CDR3 spells CASSQMGQGNNGYTF. DNA of the CDR3: TGTGCCAGCAGCCAAATGGGACAGGGTAACAATGGCTACACCTTC.